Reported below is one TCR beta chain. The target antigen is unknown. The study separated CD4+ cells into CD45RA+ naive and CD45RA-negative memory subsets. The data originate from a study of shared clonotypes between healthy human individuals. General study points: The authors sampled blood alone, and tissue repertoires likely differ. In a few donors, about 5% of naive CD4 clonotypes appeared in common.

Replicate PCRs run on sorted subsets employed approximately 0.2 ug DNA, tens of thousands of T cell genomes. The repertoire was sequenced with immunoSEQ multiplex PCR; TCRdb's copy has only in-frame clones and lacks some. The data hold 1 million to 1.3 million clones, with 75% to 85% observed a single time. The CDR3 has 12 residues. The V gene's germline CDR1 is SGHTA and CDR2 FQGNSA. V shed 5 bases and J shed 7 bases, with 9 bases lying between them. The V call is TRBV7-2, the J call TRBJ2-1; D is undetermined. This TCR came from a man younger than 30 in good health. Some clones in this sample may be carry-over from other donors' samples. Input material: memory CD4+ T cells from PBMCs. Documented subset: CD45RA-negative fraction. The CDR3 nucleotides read TGTGCCAGCAGCCTAGATTTGAATGAGCAGTTCTTC. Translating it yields CASSLDLNEQFF.